This T cell receptor beta chain was sequenced for a study of shared clonotypes between healthy human individuals. Turning to this clone: The antigen remains undetermined.

The method was immunoSEQ multiplex PCR; TCRdb's version includes in-frame clones alone and lacks a portion of them. Seen here are some 2.3 million clones, more than 85% observed once, and the top ten hold 0.35% to 0.45%. Germline V gene lookup returns CDR1 MNHEY and CDR2 SMNVEV (reference sequence). The CDR3 is 15 amino acids. Losses at the gene ends were 4 bases for V and 3 bases for J; bases not matched to a gene: 8. Study findings and constraints: Relative to clonotypes present in all four donors, those not shared had lower generation probabilities. Several donors shared approximately 5% of their naive CD4 clonotypes.

Among the donors, all were Caucasian adults who lived in Nashville, Tennessee. The receptor was isolated from a young man in good health. Some clones in this sample may be carry-over from other donors' samples. The sequencing input was naive CD4+ T cells from PBMCs. Subset here: CD45RA+ positively selected. This chain connects TRBV27 to TRBJ2-7, with TRBD2 matching over 8 bases. CDR3 DNA sequence: TGTGCCAGCAGTTGGGGGGCGGGAGGCATCTACGAGCAGTACTTC. It translates to CASSWGAGGIYEQYF.